In its sample, the clone carrying this T cell receptor (beta chain) was seen many times. Patients aged 18 to 65 had newly diagnosed hyperthyroidism that had lasted under 2 months. This sample is part of a study of T cells in Graves' hyperthyroidism and ophthalmopathy. CDR1 and CDR2 (germline): DFQATT, SNEGSKA (reference sequence). The germline V and J ends were trimmed by 5 bases and 2 bases, with 16 bases remaining between them. This CDR3 region has 15 residues. Authors of the study amplified TCR beta CDR3 regions from RNA transcripts. HTBI primers were the set used in a first-round RT-PCR of the TCR CDR3. A single record per CDR3 protein comes from TCRdb applying MiXCR to the multiplex PCR reads. The sample carries about 110,000 distinct CDR3 sequences, approximately 15% recorded once.

The V and J genes are TRBV20-1 and TRBJ2-1, with a possible D match to TRBD2 (6 bases). Sequencing was performed on blood. The origin of this receptor is a woman aged 45-60 years with Graves' hyperthyroidism. The CDR3 protein is CSAERLDGTYNEQFF. The CDR3 DNA sequence: TGCAGTGCTGAAAGACTAGATGGAACCTACAATGAGCAGTTCTTC.